This paragraph covers one T cell receptor (beta chain) sequence. These data are taken from a study of shared clonotypes between healthy human individuals. There are 15 residues in the CDR3. Trimming shortened V by 4 bases and J by 4 bases, and 17 bases separated the two germline ends. CDR1 is SGHNT, CDR2 YYREEE, per germline (reference sequence). The data were produced by immunoSEQ multiplex PCR, yet TCRdb's version contains in-frame clones alone and is incomplete. The table records roughly 2 million clones, roughly 95% of them present only once. Within Nashville, Tennessee resided all donors, each a Caucasian adult.

The TCR was taken from a young man in good health. The sample consisted of naive CD4+ T cells sorted from blood. Subset: CD45RA+ positively selected. The chain uses TRBV5-4 and TRBJ1-2, with D tentatively TRBD1 (6 bases). As DNA, the CDR3 is TGTGCCAGCAGCCGCGAGGGGGGGTTCTTCTATGGCTACACCTTC. Protein product: CASSREGGFFYGYTF.